This entry is about one TCR beta chain. Enrollment of patients from Seattle took place during active infection, with longitudinal follow-up. V was clipped by 6 bases and J by 8 bases; unmatched bases: 16. The CDR3 consists of 16 residues. Looked up from germline, CDR1 is MNHEY and CDR2 is SVGEGT. This sample is drawn from a study of blood T cell repertoires in COVID-19. Study in general: The origin of the acute and convalescent COVID-19 samples was the United States, Italy and Spain. Sample material is recorded as cDNA or gDNA derived from T cells, B-cell-depleted T cells, or PBMCs.

Original handling: How many nucleated cells were present was estimated from reference gene primer amplification. Using immunoSEQ multiplex PCR, the repertoire was profiled, and TCRdb retains in-frame clones only, with some absent. The D gene and trimming were derived from the DNA, and the V and J assignments and clone size from that table. The table shows some 350,000 clones, with about 89% occurring only once. The sequence came from a woman in her 30s with COVID-19, enrolled during active disease. This chain links TRBV6-2 or TRBV6-3 with TRBJ2-3; TRBD1 matches at 8 bases. The specimen sequenced was peripheral blood. Here the CDR3 DNA reads TGTGCCAGCAGCGACCCCCGGGACAGGATCTATGGTACGCAGTATTTT. Protein product: CASSDPRDRIYGTQYF.